These 25 T cell receptor beta chains came from one sample sequenced in a study of T-cell memory formation after mild COVID-19. MiXCR was run by TCRdb on the 5' RACE reads, yielding one entry per CDR3 protein. The sample records about 49,000 distinct CDR3 sequences, 25% to 35% being singletons. Sample: PBMCs or a T cell subset sorted from them (not recorded which). Receptors were obtained from a man between 18 and 35 years old who had mild COVID-19 (a few samples of this study predate the infection). Cell type and time point are not known.

The chain carries TRBV12-3 or TRBV12-4 and TRBJ2-1; no clear D. Between the trimmed V and J ends, which lost 1 base and 4 bases, there was a span of 8 bases. This CDR3 has 14 amino acids. The CDR3 loop is CASSLGGRYNEQFF. For the CDR3, the DNA is TGTGCCAGCAGTTTAGGGGGTCGGTACAATGAGCAGTTCTTC.

This clonotype showed up many times. The chain carries TRBV4-2 and TRBJ2-1, with 10 bases lining up with TRBD2. The V gene end was trimmed by 4 bases and the J gene end by 5 bases; junction bases not matched to a gene: 11. The CDR3 covers 17 residues. Looked up from germline, CDR1 is LGHNA and CDR2 is YNFKEQ. The CDR3 sequence: CASSPLNLAGEHNEQFF. The CDR3 DNA reads as TGTGCCAGCAGCCCCTTAAACCTAGCGGGGGAACACAATGAGCAGTTCTTC.

The rearrangement links TRBV10-3 to TRBJ2-7; TRBD2 is a possible D gene (5 bases). The germline V and J ends were trimmed by 4 bases and 3 bases, with 10 bases remaining between them. The CDR3 is 13 amino acids. Germline CDR1 reads ENHRY; CDR2 reads SYGVKD. In DNA form, the CDR3 reads TGTGCCATCAGTGGAGGCGGGTACTACGAGCAGTACGTC. This gives the protein CAISGGGYYEQYV.

This clonotype has only a few counts. The V and J genes are TRBV6-6 and TRBJ1-1; D is unresolved. Trimming cost V 6 bases and J 1 base, with 15 bases left between them. The CDR3 is made up of 15 amino acids. Germline CDR1 reads MNHNY; CDR2 reads SVGAGI (reference sequence). CDR3 amino acids: CASRGTDQKNTEAFF. The DNA of the CDR3 is TGTGCCAGCAGAGGTACAGACCAAAAGAACACTGAAGCTTTCTTT.

This sequence joins TRBV5-6 and TRBJ2-3; 11 nucleotides agree with TRBD2. The CDR3 spans 15 residues. Germline CDR1 is SGHDT and CDR2 is YYEEEE. V lost 4 bases, J lost 3 bases, and 4 bases stayed unmatched. The DNA of the CDR3 is TGTGCCAGCAGCGAATGGACTAGCGGGACAGATACGCAGTATTTT. This translates into CASSEWTSGTDTQYF.

The chain combines TRBV27 with TRBJ1-1; the D gene is possibly TRBD1 (6 bases). The CDR3 is made up of 16 amino acids. V lost 5 bases to trimming and J lost 2 bases, with 18 bases between them. Germline assignment: CDR1 MNHEY and CDR2 SMNVEV (reference sequence). The CDR3 region is CASSTGRTYINTEAFF. CDR3 bases: TGTGCCAGCAGTACAGGGCGAACATATATAAACACTGAAGCTTTCTTT.

This clonotype has more than one count but fewer than ten. The V gene is TRBV10-2, the J gene TRBJ1-5; no clear D. Trimming pared 2 bases from V and 5 bases from J, leaving 7 bases between. CDR1 and CDR2 (germline): WSHSY, SAAADI. The CDR3 loop spans 13 amino acids. CDR3 coding DNA: TGCGCCAGCAGTGAGGCAAGTCATCAGCCCCAGCATTTT. Translating it yields CASSEASHQPQHF.

V and J are TRBV15 and TRBJ2-7; either TRBD1 or TRBD2 may supply D (5 bases each). The V end was cut by 3 bases, the J end by 7 bases, with 13 bases between. CDR1 and CDR2 (germline): LNHNV, YYDKDF (reference sequence). The CDR3 runs 13 residues. DNA for the CDR3: TGTGCCACCAGCAGGCGTGAGGGGCGAGAGCAGTACGTC. Its translation: CATSRREGREQYV.

The chain carries TRBV6-1 and TRBJ2-1; 13 bases map to TRBD2. J lost 7 bases, V lost 6 bases, and 12 bases had no gene match. The CDR3 runs 17 residues. Germline CDR1 is MNHNS and CDR2 is SASEGT. CDR3 in amino acids: CASSGLGGTSGVNEQFF. DNA of the CDR3: TGTGCCAGCAGCGGTCTGGGGGGGACTAGCGGGGTTAATGAGCAGTTCTTC.

This clonotype appeared a few times. The chain recombines TRBV20-1 with TRBJ2-7; perhaps TRBD2 as D (6 bases). V lost 3 bases and J lost 6, with 18 bases in between. This CDR3 spans 14 amino acids. From germline, CDR1 is DFQATT and CDR2 SNEGSKA (reference sequence). The CDR3 loop is CSASPGLGGGEQYF. The CDR3 DNA follows: TGCAGTGCTAGCCCGGGACTGGGAGGAGGCGAGCAGTACTTC.

The rearrangement uses TRBV5-1 and TRBJ2-1; maybe TRBD1 (5 bases). This CDR3 contains 13 residues. Germline V lookup: CDR1 SGHRS, CDR2 YFSETQ. V lost 1 base and J 5 bases, leaving 7 bases between the germline ends. CDR3 nucleotide sequence: TGCGCCAGCAGCTTGATCAGGGACAATGAGCAGTTCTTC. This sequence encodes CASSLIRDNEQFF.

The chain combines TRBV6-5 with TRBJ2-7; D perhaps matches TRBD2 (6 bases). Trimming left V 2 bases short and J 6 bases short, with 20 bases between. In germline, CDR1 is MNHEY, CDR2 SVGAGI. The CDR3 totals 16 residues. This chain's CDR3 is CASSYRGTDWVFEQYV. In DNA form, the CDR3 reads TGTGCCAGCAGTTACCGCGGGACGGACTGGGTTTTCGAGCAGTACGTC.

This clonotype was observed a handful of times. CDR3 sequence: CASSYRAGEVTQYF. CDR3 DNA sequence: TGTGCCAGCAGTTACCGCGCAGGGGAGGTGACCCAGTACTTC. The chain is built from TRBV6-2 or TRBV6-3 and TRBJ2-5; D may be TRBD1 or TRBD2 (6 bases each). Deletions cut 2 bases from V and 7 bases from J, with 14 bases between. CDR3 length: 14 residues. Germline V gives CDR1 MNHEY, CDR2 SVGEGT.

This sequence joins TRBV12-3 or TRBV12-4 and TRBJ2-1, with D possibly being TRBD1 (5 bases). The CDR3 is 11 amino acids. Trimming pared 6 bases from V and 9 bases from J, leaving 9 bases between. The CDR3: CASRVGVEQFF. CDR3 bases: TGTGCCAGCAGAGTAGGGGTTGAGCAGTTCTTC.

This chain joins TRBV7-8 and TRBJ2-7, with 9 bases lining up with TRBD1. Germline CDR1 reads SGHVS; CDR2 reads FQNEAQ. Unmatched junction bases numbered 8, after V lost 2 bases and J lost 6 bases. The CDR3 sequence is 15 residues long. Here the CDR3 DNA reads TGTGCCAGCAGCTTATTAAACAGGGGGCGAGGCGAGCAGTACGTC. Translating it yields CASSLLNRGRGEQYV.

This clonotype was counted between two and nine times. The chain is built from TRBV23-1 and TRBJ2-5; 9 nucleotides align to TRBD2. TRBV23-1 is flagged as an ORF with uncertain function. Trimming removed 4 bases from V and 3 bases from J; junction bases left unmatched: 12. This CDR3 comprises 17 residues. The CDR3 region is CASSRGPLAGGKETQYF. CDR3 coding DNA: TGCGCCAGCAGTCGGGGTCCGCTGGCGGGGGGGAAAGAGACCCAGTACTTC.

V is TRBV7-8 and J is TRBJ2-5; D may be TRBD1 or TRBD2 (6 bases each). The CDR3 has 18 amino acids. V was pared by 1 base and J by 1 base, with 19 bases between. Germline V lookup: CDR1 SGHVS, CDR2 FQNEAQ. The CDR3 DNA reads TGTGCCAGCAGCTTAGAGGGGGAGCCAGCGGGCCTCCAAGAGACCCAGTACTTC. This codes for CASSLEGEPAGLQETQYF.

The chain recombines TRBV4-2 with TRBJ2-3; a possible D gene is TRBD1 (5 bases). This CDR3 spans 16 amino acids. The germline V gene has CDR1 LGHNA and CDR2 YNFKEQ. The ends were cut back, 1 base at V and 4 bases at J, with 15 bases in the middle. The CDR3 loop is CASSQVVGQIADTQYF. As DNA, the CDR3 is TGTGCCAGCAGCCAAGTGGTGGGGCAGATTGCAGATACGCAGTATTTT.

The rearrangement joins TRBV5-6 to TRBJ1-4, with a weak D call TRBD1 (6 bases). Germline V CDR1 and CDR2: SGHDT, YYEEEE. V was cut by 2 bases and J by 8 bases, with 19 bases left in between. This CDR3 is 16 amino acids long. The CDR3 region is CASSFWNSGVEEKLFF. In DNA, the CDR3 is TGTGCCAGCAGCTTCTGGAATTCAGGGGTTGAGGAAAAACTGTTTTTT.

This chain links TRBV6-5 with TRBJ2-7; TRBD2 is a possible D gene (6 bases). The CDR3 is made up of 13 amino acids. Trimming took 4 bases from V and 3 from J, leaving 10 bases between them. Germline values: CDR1 MNHEY, CDR2 SVGAGI. DNA for the CDR3: TGTGCCAGCAGTTCGGGACTTTTCTACGAGCAGTACGTC. Protein: CASSSGLFYEQYV.

This clonotype occurred many times. The rearrangement uses TRBV6-1 and TRBJ2-1, with TRBD2 matching over 11 bases. The CDR3 runs 16 residues. The ends lost 6 bases at V and 3 bases at J; junction bases unmatched: 7. Looked up from germline, CDR1 is MNHNS and CDR2 is SASEGT. The CDR3 spells CASRGLTSGDYNEQFF. DNA of the CDR3: TGTGCCAGCAGGGGACTGACTAGCGGGGACTACAATGAGCAGTTCTTC.

There are a few counts of this clonotype. The genes are TRBV11-2 and TRBJ2-5, with 7 positions matching TRBD2. Germline V CDR1 and CDR2: SGHAT, FQNNGV. The CDR3 runs 13 residues. J was trimmed by 5 bases and V by 4 bases; bases with no gene match: 4. The CDR3 is CASSSTSWETQYF. CDR3 DNA sequence: TGTGCCAGCAGCTCGACTAGCTGGGAGACCCAGTACTTC.

In this sample, this clonotype turned up a few times. The rearrangement links TRBV6-2 or TRBV6-3 to TRBJ2-1, with D uncertain. Germline V gene sequence: CDR1 MNHEY, CDR2 SVGEGT. The CDR3 extends over 12 amino acids. Trimming took off 8 bases at V and 6 bases at J, with 11 bases between the two ends. The CDR3 DNA is TGTGCCAGCCTCACCGACACCAATGAGCAGTTCTTC. It is translated as CASLTDTNEQFF.

The gene calls are TRBV7-9 and TRBJ2-5; D gene ambiguous. Looked up from germline, CDR1 is SEHNR and CDR2 is FQNEAQ (reference sequence). This CDR3 contains 14 residues. The V end was cut by 5 bases, the J end by 2 bases, with 12 bases between. The DNA for the CDR3 is TGTGCCAGCAGCCCGGACGCCGCGCAAGAGACCCAGTACTTC. Translating gives CASSPDAAQETQYF. The full variable domain, completed using reference TRBV7-9 and TRBJ2-5, is DTGVSQNPRHKITKRGQNVTFRCDPISEHNRLYWYRQTLGQGPEFLTYFQNEAQLEKSRLLSDRFSAERPKGSFSTLEIQRTEQGDSAMYLCASSPDAAQETQYFGPGTRLLVL.

This rearrangement joins TRBV4-2 to TRBJ2-1, with a tentative D call TRBD1 (6 bases). CDR3 length: 18 amino acids. CDR1 LGHNA and CDR2 YNFKEQ come from the germline V gene. Trimming stripped 5 bases from V and 5 bases from J, with 25 bases between. The CDR3 region has the DNA TGTGCCAGCAGCTTAGGACAGACTACCCACGCCCTTCACAATGAGCAGTTCTTC. Translation: CASSLGQTTHALHNEQFF.